Listed below are T cell receptor beta chains from one sample, sequenced in a study of STAT5B mutations in CD4+ large granular lymphocyte leukemia. TCRdb's table, derived via immunoSEQ multiplex PCR, lists solely in-frame clones and lacks some. The repertoire holds 20,000 or so clones, with roughly 80% as singletons. Source material: CD4+ T cells from blood buffy coats. All receptors derive from a human donor in good health. The CDR3 runs from the conserved cysteine through the conserved F or W. D genes are given only for firm matches.

v_call: TRBV19
j_call: TRBJ2-5
d_call: TRBD2
cdr3_aa: CASKERGLQETQYF
cdr3_nt: TGTGCCAGTAAGGAGCGGGGGCTCCAAGAGACCCAGTACTTC

v_call: TRBV2
j_call: TRBJ2-1
d_call: TRBD2
cdr3_aa: CASSESLGGRVYNEQFF
cdr3_nt: TGTGCCAGCAGTGAATCGCTGGGCGGGAGAGTCTACAATGAGCAGTTCTTC

v_call: TRBV6-5
j_call: TRBJ1-2
d_call: TRBD1
cdr3_aa: CASTRGTEGYTF
cdr3_nt: TGTGCCAGCACTAGAGGGACAGAAGGCTACACCTTC

v_call: TRBV6-5
j_call: TRBJ1-1
d_call: .
cdr3_aa: CASSYRGRGNTEAFF
cdr3_nt: TGTGCCAGCAGTTACAGGGGGAGGGGTAACACTGAAGCTTTCTTT

v_call: TRBV11-1
j_call: TRBJ2-4
d_call: TRBD1
cdr3_aa: CASSQLRTGGVQYF
cdr3_nt: TGTGCCAGCAGCCAGCTTCGGACAGGGGGAGTTCAGTACTTC

v_call: TRBV5-6
j_call: TRBJ2-5
d_call: .
cdr3_aa: CASSLLGSVYF
cdr3_nt: TGTGCCAGCAGCTTGCTGGGATCAGTATACTTC

v_call: TRBV18
j_call: TRBJ2-5
d_call: TRBD2
cdr3_aa: CASSPGSGRETQYF
cdr3_nt: TGTGCCAGCTCACCCGGCTCCGGGAGGGAGACCCAGTACTTC

v_call: TRBV7-2
j_call: TRBJ2-6
d_call: .
cdr3_aa: CASKAGTSGANVLTF
cdr3_nt: TGTGCCAGCAAGGCAGGTACCTCTGGGGCCAACGTCCTGACTTTC

v_call: TRBV15
j_call: TRBJ2-6
d_call: .
cdr3_aa: CATSRAHGGPSGANVLTF
cdr3_nt: TGTGCCACCAGCAGAGCCCACGGGGGACCCTCTGGGGCCAACGTCCTGACTTTC

v_call: TRBV15
j_call: TRBJ2-4
d_call: .
cdr3_aa: CATSRELTVRLNIQYF
cdr3_nt: TGTGCCACCAGCAGAGAGTTGACAGTCCGTTTGAACATTCAGTACTTC